The 4 T cell receptor beta chains listed next were all sequenced from one sample in a study of blood T cell repertoires in COVID-19. The protocol was immunoSEQ multiplex PCR, while the TCRdb copy is restricted to in-frame clones and leaves out a portion. This table holds approximately 500,000 clones, 85% to 90% found once. The sequencing input was peripheral blood. These receptors originate from a woman aged 50 to 60 with COVID-19, enrolled during active disease.

The rearrangement uses TRBV12-3 or TRBV12-4 and TRBJ1-6; no definite D call. V shed 3 bases and J shed 9 bases, with 6 bases lying between them. This CDR3 has 12 amino acids. CDR3 region: CASSFPGSPLHF. CDR3 DNA sequence: TGTGCCAGCAGTTTTCCGGGTTCACCCCTCCACTTT.

The chain employs TRBV27 and TRBJ1-2; a weak D match, TRBD1 (6 bases). Germline-derived CDR1 and CDR2 are MNHEY and SMNVEV (reference sequence). V lost 5 bases and J 4 bases, leaving 20 bases between the germline ends. This CDR3 contains 16 residues. The CDR3 DNA sequence: TGTGCCAGCAGTCCATCCTTGGACGCAGGGGTCTATGGCTACACCTTC. This gives the protein CASSPSLDAGVYGYTF.

The rearrangement links TRBV5-1 to TRBJ1-2, with D unclear. The CDR3 extends over 14 amino acids. V was cut by 1 base and J by 3 bases, with 10 bases left in between. Germline loops: CDR1 SGHRS, CDR2 YFSETQ. The CDR3 spells CASSLLALDYGYTF. The DNA of the CDR3 is TGCGCCAGCAGCTTGTTGGCCCTAGACTATGGCTACACCTTC.

The chain employs TRBV7-9 and TRBJ1-1; D not certain. The CDR3 length is 12 residues. Deletions cut 5 bases from V and 2 bases from J, with 6 bases between. The germline V gene has CDR1 SEHNR and CDR2 FQNEAQ (reference sequence). The CDR3 region is CASSPPNTEAFF. The CDR3 DNA sequence: TGTGCCAGCAGCCCCCCAAACACTGAAGCTTTCTTT. The whole variable domain, filled in from reference TRBV7-9 and TRBJ1-1, reads DTGVSQNPRHKITKRGQNVTFRCDPISEHNRLYWYRQTLGQGPEFLTYFQNEAQLEKSRLLSDRFSAERPKGSFSTLEIQRTEQGDSAMYLCASSPPNTEAFFGQGTRLTVV.